Here is one T cell receptor beta chain with its context. The repertoire was sequenced with immunoSEQ multiplex PCR; TCRdb's copy has only in-frame clones and lacks some. Of roughly 53,000 clones in the sample, roughly 89% were seen once. These data belong to a study of blood T cell repertoires in COVID-19. Sequenced input: peripheral blood. The clonotype was recovered from an elderly man with acute or convalescent COVID-19.

As DNA, the CDR3 is TGTGCCAGTACCACGGACAGCTACAATGAGCAGTTCTTC. Its protein is CASTTDSYNEQFF. The V gene is TRBV19, the J gene TRBJ2-1; D is perhaps TRBD1 (6 bases). This CDR3 has 13 residues. Germline CDR1 LNHDA, CDR2 SQIVND (reference sequence). Trimming removed 7 bases at V and 3 bases at J, with 10 bases between.